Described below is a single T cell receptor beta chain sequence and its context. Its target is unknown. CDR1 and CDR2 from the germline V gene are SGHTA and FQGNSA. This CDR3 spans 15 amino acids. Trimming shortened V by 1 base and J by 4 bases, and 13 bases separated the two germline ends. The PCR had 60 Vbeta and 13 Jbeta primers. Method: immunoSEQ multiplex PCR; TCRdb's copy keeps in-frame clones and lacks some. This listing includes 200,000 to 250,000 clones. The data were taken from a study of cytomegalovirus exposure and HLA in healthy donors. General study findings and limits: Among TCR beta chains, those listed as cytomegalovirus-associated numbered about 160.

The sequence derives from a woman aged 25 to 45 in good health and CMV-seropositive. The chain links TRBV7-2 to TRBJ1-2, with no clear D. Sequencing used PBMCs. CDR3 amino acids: CASSLGGSTFYGYTF. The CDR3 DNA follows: TGTGCCAGCAGCTTAGGCGGGTCTACCTTCTATGGCTACACCTTC.